One sample yielded the 21 T cell receptor beta chains listed below, sequenced in a study of beta chain features in type 1 diabetes. TCRB transcripts that were expressed got sequenced, as all of the isolated RNA had been reverse transcribed. TCRdb's table, derived via immunoSEQ multiplex PCR, lists solely in-frame clones and lacks some. This table holds 300,000 to 350,000 clones, approximately 15% found once. Sequenced sample: central memory CD4+ T cells from blood. Receptors originate from a man aged 25-45 years in good health.

This clone has a handful of counts. The chain combines TRBV5-1 with TRBJ2-1, with 9 nucleotides matching TRBD2. With 4 bases clipped from V and 9 bases from J, the junction kept 11 bases outside the gene matches. Germline V CDR1 and CDR2: SGHRS, YFSETQ. This CDR3 is built from 15 residues. The CDR3 sequence is CASSQLAGGPFEQFF. CDR3 nucleotide sequence: TGCGCCAGCAGCCAGCTCGCGGGGGGGCCCTTTGAGCAGTTCTTC.

This clone appeared a few times. The chain uses TRBV7-9 and TRBJ2-5; tentative D call: TRBD2 (5 bases). Germline V gives CDR1 SEHNR, CDR2 FQNEAQ (reference sequence). Trimming shortened V by 5 bases and J by 5 bases, and 21 bases separated the two germline ends. The CDR3 runs 16 residues. CDR3 in DNA: TGTGCCAGCAGCCGGTTTTCGGGTTCTACTAGGGAGACCCAGTACTTC. This sequence encodes CASSRFSGSTRETQYF.

The chain's CDR3 is CASSLNQGGNEQYF. CDR3 nucleotides: TGTGCCAGCAGCTTAAATCAGGGCGGCAACGAGCAGTACTTC. This rearrangement joins TRBV7-2 to TRBJ2-7; maybe TRBD1 (5 bases). The CDR3 is 14 amino acids. CDR1 SGHTA and CDR2 FQGNSA come from the germline V gene. Trimming took off 2 bases at V and 5 bases at J, with 13 bases between the two ends.

This clone has more than one count but fewer than ten. CDR3 nucleotides: TGTGCCAGTTCGAACCCAGGGAGCCAAGAGACCCAGTACTTC. Protein product: CASSNPGSQETQYF. This chain uses TRBV19 with TRBJ2-5; perhaps D is TRBD1 or TRBD2 (5 bases each). V lost 8 bases and J lost 1, with 14 bases in between. CDR1 is LNHDA, CDR2 SQIVND, per germline (reference sequence). The CDR3 has 14 amino acids.

This clone was seen more than once but under ten times. Other DNA sequences in this specimen translate into the identical CDR3. V and J are TRBV2 and TRBJ2-2, with D uncertain. Trimming shortened V by 6 bases and J by 5 bases, and 4 bases separated the two germline ends. Germline CDR1 reads SNHLY; CDR2 reads FYNNEI. The CDR3 runs 11 residues. The CDR3 bases are TGTGCCAGCAGGCGGACCGGGGAGCTGTTTTTT. This codes for CASRRTGELFF. Together with reference TRBV2 and TRBJ2-2, the CDR3 gives the full variable domain: EPEVTQTPSHQVTQMGQEVILRCVPISNHLYFYWYRQILGQKVEFLVSFYNNEISEKSEIFDDQFSVERPDGSNFTLKIRSTKLEDSAMYFCASRRTGELFFGEGSRLTVL.

This chain joins TRBV5-6 and TRBJ1-4; unclear D gene. V dropped 4 bases and J dropped 0 bases, with 10 bases sitting between them. The CDR3 has 15 residues. Germline CDR1 and CDR2: SGHDT and YYEEEE. The CDR3 sequence: CASSPDPTTNEKLFF. In DNA form, the CDR3 reads TGTGCCAGCAGCCCCGACCCTACAACTAATGAAAAACTGTTTTTT. Full variable domain (outside the CDR3, taken from reference TRBV5-6 and TRBJ1-4): DAGVTQSPTHLIKTRGQQVTLRCSPKSGHDTVSWYQQALGQGPQFIFQYYEEEERQRGNFPDRFSGHQFPNYSSELNVNALLLGDSALYLCASSPDPTTNEKLFFGSGTQLSVL.

This clone has a handful of counts. The V and J genes are TRBV7-8 and TRBJ2-5, with D possibly TRBD2 on 5 matching bases. Germline V lookup: CDR1 SGHVS, CDR2 FQNEAQ. The CDR3 consists of 15 residues. V shed 6 bases and J shed 9 bases, with 23 bases lying between them. The CDR3 coding sequence is TGTGCCAGCAGACCCCGTGGGTCAGCGCCGAGGGCCCAGTACTTC. This codes for CASRPRGSAPRAQYF.

V usage is TRBV7-2 and J usage is TRBJ2-1; D is unclear. The germline V gene encodes CDR1 SGHTA and CDR2 FQGNSA. Trimming removed 2 bases from V and 6 bases from J, with 8 bases in between. The CDR3 extends over 13 amino acids. CDR3 region: CASSLTYLNEQFF. The DNA of the CDR3 is TGTGCCAGCAGCTTAACCTATCTCAATGAGCAGTTCTTC.

The chain has TRBV7-2 and TRBJ2-2; the D gene could be TRBD1 or TRBD2 (5 bases each). The CDR3 is 13 residues long. The germline V gene has CDR1 SGHTA and CDR2 FQGNSA. V lost 4 bases to trimming and J lost 6 bases, with 9 bases between them. CDR3 sequence: CASSSRDAGELFF. The CDR3 bases are TGTGCCAGCAGCTCCCGGGACGCCGGGGAGCTGTTTTTT.

There are a few counts of this clone. The chain employs TRBV29-1 and TRBJ2-7; no firm D call. Between the trimmed V and J ends, which lost 0 bases and 3 bases, there was a span of 9 bases. The CDR3 is 13 residues long. The germline gives CDR1 SQVTM, CDR2 ANQGSEA. The CDR3: CSVEDAHSYEQYF. The DNA for the CDR3 is TGCAGCGTTGAAGATGCCCATAGCTACGAGCAGTACTTC.

This clone was seen a handful of times. The genes are TRBV5-1 and TRBJ1-1, with a tentative D call TRBD1 (5 bases). Between the trimmed V and J ends, which lost 3 bases and 3 bases, there was a span of 12 bases. The CDR3 covers 14 residues. Germline assignment: CDR1 SGHRS and CDR2 YFSETQ. CDR3 DNA sequence: TGCGCCAGCAGCTACAGGCTGGGAGACACTGAAGCTTTCTTT. It specifies CASSYRLGDTEAFF.

This clone was picked up a small number of times. The chain combines TRBV7-9 with TRBJ2-1, with D unclear. CDR3 length equals 18 residues. V was pared by 2 bases and J by 4 bases, with 21 bases between. Germline loops: CDR1 SEHNR, CDR2 FQNEAQ (reference sequence). This CDR3 reads CASSLNKWFQSSYNEQFF. CDR3 bases: TGTGCCAGCAGCTTAAATAAGTGGTTCCAATCCTCGTACAATGAGCAGTTCTTC.

This clone came up a few times. The DNA of the CDR3 is TGTGCCAGTAGTATCACAGGAATAGCAACCTACGAGCAGTACTTC. Translating it yields CASSITGIATYEQYF. This chain connects TRBV19 to TRBJ2-7, with a tentative D call TRBD1 (5 bases). The V and J ends lost 3 bases and 2 bases respectively, with 14 bases between them. The germline V gene encodes CDR1 LNHDA and CDR2 SQIVND (reference sequence). The CDR3 consists of 15 residues.

The sample holds a few counts of this clone. Here the CDR3 reads CASSEWEGGGNQPQHF. CDR3 DNA: TGTGCCAGCAGTGAATGGGAAGGGGGCGGCAATCAGCCCCAGCATTTT. This chain uses TRBV2 with TRBJ1-5; 7 nucleotides line up with TRBD1. The CDR3 totals 16 residues. Trimming removed 2 bases from V and 2 bases from J; junction bases left unmatched: 6. The germline gives CDR1 SNHLY, CDR2 FYNNEI.

This sequence joins TRBV9 and TRBJ2-7, with TRBD1 identical over 7 bases. V shed 2 bases and J 1 base; nucleotides not matched to a gene: 3. From germline, CDR1 is SGDLS and CDR2 YYNGEE. This CDR3 spans 14 amino acids. DNA of the CDR3: TGTGCCAGCAGCGTCGGACAGGCTTCCTACGAGCAGTACTTC. Its protein product is CASSVGQASYEQYF.

This clone was picked up a small number of times. This sequence joins TRBV10-3 and TRBJ2-7, with 10 bases aligning to TRBD2. With 5 bases clipped from V and 3 bases from J, the junction kept 10 bases outside the gene matches. Looked up from germline, CDR1 is ENHRY and CDR2 is SYGVKD. The CDR3 length is 16 residues. CDR3 loop: CAISKGLALKRYEQYV. The DNA of the CDR3 is TGTGCCATCAGTAAGGGACTAGCGCTGAAACGCTACGAGCAGTACGTC.

This clone came up many times. This chain's CDR3 is CASSSRAETNEKLFF. Written as DNA, the CDR3 is TGTGCCAGCAGCTCCAGGGCGGAAACTAATGAAAAACTGTTTTTT. The chain joins TRBV5-4 to TRBJ1-4, with a tentative D call TRBD1 (5 bases). The V and J ends lost 3 bases and 1 base respectively, with 10 bases between them. The germline CDR1 and CDR2 sequences are SGHNT and YYREEE (reference sequence). The length of the CDR3 is 15 residues.

This clone was found a few times. J is TRBJ1-2 and V is TRBV18; no clear D. The germline V gene has CDR1 KGHSH and CDR2 LQKENI. With 2 bases removed from V and 5 bases from J, the gap between germline ends came to 9 bases. The CDR3 loop spans 13 amino acids. The CDR3: CASSPGVQYGYTF. The CDR3 bases are TGTGCCAGCTCACCAGGAGTACAATATGGCTACACCTTC.

This clone was seen a few times. The gene calls are TRBV7-2 and TRBJ2-5; 9 nucleotides line up with TRBD1. The ends lost 4 bases at V and 5 bases at J; junction bases unmatched: 14. CDR3 size: 17 residues. Germline V gives CDR1 SGHTA, CDR2 FQGNSA. The CDR3, as DNA: TGTGCCAGCAGCTACGCTTCACAGGGGGCCCAAATGGAGACCCAGTACTTC. Amino acids: CASSYASQGAQMETQYF.

The chain uses TRBV6-5 and TRBJ1-2; no definite D call. Germline values: CDR1 MNHEY, CDR2 SVGAGI. The CDR3 runs to 14 residues. The germline V and J ends were trimmed by 5 bases and 7 bases, with 17 bases remaining between them. The CDR3 sequence: CASSETLPTRGYTF. DNA for the CDR3: TGTGCCAGCAGTGAAACTCTCCCGACCCGTGGCTACACCTTC.

This clone was counted between two and nine times. This sample includes further DNA sequences coding for the same CDR3. In DNA form, the CDR3 reads TGTGCCAGCAGCTTGTCAGCCTTAAGCACAGATACGCAGTATTTT. It specifies CASSLSALSTDTQYF. The rearrangement links TRBV7-2 to TRBJ2-3; D gene uncertain. The germline V gene encodes CDR1 SGHTA and CDR2 FQGNSA. Deletions cut 3 bases from V and 0 bases from J, with 10 bases between. This CDR3 region has 15 residues.